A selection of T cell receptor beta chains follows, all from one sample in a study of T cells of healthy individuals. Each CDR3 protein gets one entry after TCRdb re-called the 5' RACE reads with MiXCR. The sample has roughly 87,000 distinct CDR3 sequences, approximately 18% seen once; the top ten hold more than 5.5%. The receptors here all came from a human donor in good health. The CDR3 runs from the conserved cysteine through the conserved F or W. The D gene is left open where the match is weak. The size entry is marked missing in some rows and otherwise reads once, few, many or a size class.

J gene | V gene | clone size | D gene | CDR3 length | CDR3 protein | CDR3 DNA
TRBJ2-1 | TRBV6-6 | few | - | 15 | CASSLTYRDPNEQFF | TGTGCCAGCAGTTTGACCTACAGGGATCCCAATGAGCAGTTCTTC
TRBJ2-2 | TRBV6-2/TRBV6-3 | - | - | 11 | CASTGYGELFF | TGTGCCAGCACAGGTTACGGGGAGCTGTTTTTT
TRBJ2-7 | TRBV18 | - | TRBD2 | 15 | CASSPASSGSYEQYF | TGTGCCAGCTCACCGGCCTCTAGCGGTTCCTACGAGCAGTACTTC
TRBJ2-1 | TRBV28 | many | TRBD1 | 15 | CASTRGQGTNNEQFF | TGTGCCAGCACCCGGGGACAGGGGACCAACAATGAGCAGTTCTTC
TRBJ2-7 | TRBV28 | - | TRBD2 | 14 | CASSPLSGSYEQYF | TGTGCCAGCAGTCCTTTAAGCGGGAGTTACGAGCAGTACTTC
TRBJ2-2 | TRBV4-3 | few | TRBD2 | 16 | CASSQESLAGSGELFF | TGCGCCAGCAGCCAAGAAAGTCTAGCGGGATCCGGGGAGCTGTTTTTT
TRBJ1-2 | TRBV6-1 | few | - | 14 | CASSERVSTSGYTF | TGTGCCAGCAGTGAACGGGTATCAACCTCCGGCTACACCTTC
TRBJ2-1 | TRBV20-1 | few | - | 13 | CSARGGVGNEQFF | TGCAGTGCTAGGGGGGGAGTGGGCAATGAGCAGTTCTTC
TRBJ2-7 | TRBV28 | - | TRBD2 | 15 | CASSTTSGRAWEQYF | TGTGCCAGCAGTACGACTAGCGGGAGGGCCTGGGAGCAGTACTTC
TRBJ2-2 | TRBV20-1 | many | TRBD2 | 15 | CSAGRLAGVTGELFF | TGCAGTGCTGGCCGACTAGCGGGGGTGACCGGGGAGCTGTTTTTT
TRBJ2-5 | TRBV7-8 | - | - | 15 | CASSFLDRLKETQYF | TGTGCCAGCAGCTTTCTTGACAGGCTCAAGGAGACCCAGTACTTC
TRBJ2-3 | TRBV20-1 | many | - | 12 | CSAHSGRATQYF | TGCAGTGCCCATAGCGGACGAGCTACGCAGTATTTT
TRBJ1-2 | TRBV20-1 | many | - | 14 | CSAPWRGANYGYTF | TGCAGTGCCCCGTGGAGGGGTGCCAACTATGGCTACACCTTC
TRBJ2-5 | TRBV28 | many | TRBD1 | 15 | CASSFPRTGMETQYF | TGTGCCAGCAGTTTTCCTAGGACAGGGATGGAGACCCAGTACTTC
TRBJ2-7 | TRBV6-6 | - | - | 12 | CASLRVGYEQYF | TGTGCCAGCCTCAGGGTAGGCTACGAGCAGTACTTC
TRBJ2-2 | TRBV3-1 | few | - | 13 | CASSQHNTGELFF | TGTGCCAGCAGCCAACATAACACCGGGGAGCTGTTTTTT
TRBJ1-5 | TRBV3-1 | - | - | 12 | CASSQAGQPQHF | TGTGCCAGCAGCCAGGCGGGGCAGCCCCAGCATTTT
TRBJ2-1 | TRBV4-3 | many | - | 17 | CASSQDVGSTYGNEQFF | TGCGCCAGCAGCCAAGATGTAGGCAGTACCTATGGGAATGAGCAGTTCTTC